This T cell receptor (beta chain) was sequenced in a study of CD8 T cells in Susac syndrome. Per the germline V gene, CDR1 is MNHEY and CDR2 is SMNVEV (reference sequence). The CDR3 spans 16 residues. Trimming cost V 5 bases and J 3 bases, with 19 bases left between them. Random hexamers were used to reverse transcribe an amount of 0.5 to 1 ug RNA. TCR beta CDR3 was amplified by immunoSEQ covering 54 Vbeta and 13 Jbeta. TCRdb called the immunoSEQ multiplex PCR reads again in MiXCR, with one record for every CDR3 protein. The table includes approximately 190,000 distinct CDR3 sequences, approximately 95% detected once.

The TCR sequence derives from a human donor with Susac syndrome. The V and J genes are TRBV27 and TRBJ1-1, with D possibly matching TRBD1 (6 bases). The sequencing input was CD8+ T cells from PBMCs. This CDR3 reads CASSPFPFYRDTEAFF. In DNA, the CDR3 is TGTGCCAGCAGTCCATTCCCTTTCTACAGGGACACTGAAGCTTTCTTT.